This T cell receptor beta chain was captured in a study of blood T cell repertoires in COVID-19. Study information: Samples taken during acute and convalescent COVID-19 were collected in the United States, Italy and Spain. T cells, B-cell-depleted T cells, or PBMCs supplied cDNA or gDNA.

The CDR3 totals 15 residues. Trimming took 0 bases from V and 2 from J, leaving 9 bases between them. CDR1 is SGDLS, CDR2 YYNGEE, per germline. Per the original data handling: How many nucleated cells were present was estimated from reference gene primer amplification. Clones were read by immunoSEQ multiplex PCR, and TCRdb kept only the in-frame ones, dropping some. V and J calls plus clone size are reproduced from that table; the DNA served to infer D and trimming. The table lists roughly 200,000 clones, approximately 86% of them singletons. Seattle-derived patients entered the study during active infection and were followed longitudinally.

This chain joins TRBV9 and TRBJ1-3; the D gene is possibly TRBD1 (5 bases). The source material was peripheral blood. The receptor was isolated from a woman aged 25 to 45 with COVID-19, enrolled during active disease. As DNA, the CDR3 is TGTGCCAGCAGCGTAGATGCAGGGACTGGAAACACCATATATTTT. Its translation is CASSVDAGTGNTIYF.